This entry is about one TCR beta chain. Unique molecular identifiers were present on the cDNA, and a universal primer site came from template switching. TCRdb re-derived calls from the 5' RACE reads in MiXCR, one entry per CDR3 protein. The repertoire has approximately 590,000 distinct CDR3 sequences, nearly 10% of them found once; the top ten carry 2.5% to 3%. Germline V CDR1 and CDR2: SGHAT, FQNNGV. The V end lost 3 bases, the J end lost 0 bases, and 24 bases lay between the germline ends. This CDR3 is 19 amino acids long. This sample was taken from a study of identical twins. The sample also formed part of further work on yellow fever vaccine responses in identical twins.

The sample comprised PBMCs. This sequence joins TRBV11-2 and TRBJ2-7; D unclear. This TCR was recovered from a woman aged 18 to 35 in good health. The CDR3 region is CASSFHPGKGQTHSYEQYF. Here the CDR3 DNA reads TGTGCCAGCAGCTTTCACCCGGGCAAGGGTCAAACCCACTCCTACGAGCAGTACTTC.